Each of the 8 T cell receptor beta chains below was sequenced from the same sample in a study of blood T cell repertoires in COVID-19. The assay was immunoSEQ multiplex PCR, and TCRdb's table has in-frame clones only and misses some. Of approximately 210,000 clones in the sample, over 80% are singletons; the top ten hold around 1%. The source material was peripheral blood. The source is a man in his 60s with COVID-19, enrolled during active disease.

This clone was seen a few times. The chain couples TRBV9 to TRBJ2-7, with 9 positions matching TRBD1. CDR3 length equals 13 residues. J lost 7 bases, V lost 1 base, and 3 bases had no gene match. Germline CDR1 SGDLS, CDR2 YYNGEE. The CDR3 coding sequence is TGTGCCAGCAGCGTAAGACAGGGGGGTGAGCAGTACTTC. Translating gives CASSVRQGGEQYF.

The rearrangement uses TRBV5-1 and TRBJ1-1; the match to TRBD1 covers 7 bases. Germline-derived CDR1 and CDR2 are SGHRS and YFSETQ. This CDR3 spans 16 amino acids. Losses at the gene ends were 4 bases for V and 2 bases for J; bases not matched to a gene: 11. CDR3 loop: CASSKTGESGNTEAFF. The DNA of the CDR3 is TGCGCCAGCAGCAAAACAGGGGAATCTGGCAACACTGAAGCTTTCTTT.

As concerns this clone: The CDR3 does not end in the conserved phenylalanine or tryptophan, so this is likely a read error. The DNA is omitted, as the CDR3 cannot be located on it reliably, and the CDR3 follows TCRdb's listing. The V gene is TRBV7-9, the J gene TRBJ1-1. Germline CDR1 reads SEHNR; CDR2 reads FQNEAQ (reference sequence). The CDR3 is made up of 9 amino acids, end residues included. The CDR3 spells CASSQATAG.

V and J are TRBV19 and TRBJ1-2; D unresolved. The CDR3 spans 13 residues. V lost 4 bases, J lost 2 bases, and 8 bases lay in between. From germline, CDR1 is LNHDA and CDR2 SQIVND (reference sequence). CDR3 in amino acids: CASSKAENYGYTF. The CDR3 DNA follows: TGTGCCAGTAGTAAGGCGGAGAACTATGGCTACACCTTC.

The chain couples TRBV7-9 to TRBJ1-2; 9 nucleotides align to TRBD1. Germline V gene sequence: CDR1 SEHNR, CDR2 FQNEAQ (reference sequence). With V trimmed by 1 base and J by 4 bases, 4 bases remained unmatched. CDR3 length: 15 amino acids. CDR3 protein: CASSLGQGETYGYTF. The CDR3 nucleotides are TGTGCCAGCAGCTTAGGACAGGGGGAAACCTATGGCTACACCTTC.

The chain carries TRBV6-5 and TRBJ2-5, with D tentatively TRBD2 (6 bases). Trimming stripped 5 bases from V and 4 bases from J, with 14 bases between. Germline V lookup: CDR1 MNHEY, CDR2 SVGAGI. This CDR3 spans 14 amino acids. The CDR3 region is CASSPSGLRETQYF. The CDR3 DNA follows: TGTGCCAGCAGTCCGTCGGGACTTCGAGAGACCCAGTACTTC.

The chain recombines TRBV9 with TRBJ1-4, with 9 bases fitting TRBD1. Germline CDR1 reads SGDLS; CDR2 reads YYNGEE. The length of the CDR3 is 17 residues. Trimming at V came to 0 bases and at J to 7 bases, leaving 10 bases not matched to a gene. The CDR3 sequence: CASSVGSLGQGPEKLFF. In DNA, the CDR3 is TGTGCCAGCAGCGTAGGGTCCCTGGGACAGGGACCTGAAAAACTGTTTTTT.

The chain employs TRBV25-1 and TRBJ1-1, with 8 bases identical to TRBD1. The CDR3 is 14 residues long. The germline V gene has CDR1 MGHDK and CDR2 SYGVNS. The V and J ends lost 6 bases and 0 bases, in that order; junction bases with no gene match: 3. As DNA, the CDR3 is TGTGCCAGCAGCGCGGGACAGGTGAACACTGAAGCTTTCTTT. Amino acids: CASSAGQVNTEAFF.